The rows below give T cell receptor beta chains drawn from one sample of a study of blood T cell repertoires in COVID-19. Only in-frame clones appear in the TCRdb table, and some are missing; sequencing was by immunoSEQ multiplex PCR. The repertoire holds a few hundred thousand clones, with roughly 88% as singletons. The sample was PBMCs or T cells enriched from blood (not recorded which). The receptors were sampled from a man aged 30 to 39 who had recovered from COVID-19. The CDR3 runs from the conserved cysteine through the conserved F or W. The D gene is left open where the match is weak. For some rows the clone size is stated as once, few or many, or as a class when expanded; others skip it.

once	NA	TRBV7-9	TRBJ1-2	TGTGCCAGCAGCCTAGGGTTCGGGACACCAAACTTC	CASSLGFGTPNF
once	NA	TRBV4-2	TRBJ1-4	TGTGCCAGCAGCCAAGATCAGGGCTCAACTAATGAAAAACTGTTTTTT	CASSQDQGSTNEKLFF
NA	TRBD1	TRBV6-1	TRBJ2-7	TGTGCCAGCAGTGAAGAAGCCCCGACAGGGGAGAAAGACGAGCAGTACTTC	CASSEEAPTGEKDEQYF
few	NA	TRBV28	TRBJ1-6	TGTGCCAGCAGACCAGGGCTGCTAAGCTCCTATAATTCACCCCTCCACTTT	CASRPGLLSSYNSPLHF
NA	NA	TRBV4-1	TRBJ1-5	TGCGCCAGCAGCCAAGAGATCCAGGGTAATCAGCCCCAGCATTTT	CASSQEIQGNQPQHF
NA	NA	TRBV11-2	TRBJ2-7	TGTGCCAGCAGCCCCGCCCGGGATCGGCAGTACTTC	CASSPARDRQYF
NA	NA	TRBV9	TRBJ1-6	TGTGCCAGCAGCGTCCAGTCCTATAATTCACCCCTCCACTTT	CASSVQSYNSPLHF
NA	TRBD2	TRBV20-1	TRBJ2-5	TGCAGTGCTAGTGACGAAACCGGGGGGTTGAAGACCCAGTACTTC	CSASDETGGLKTQYF
few	TRBD2	TRBV19	TRBJ2-3	TGTGCCAGTAGTACTAGCGGGGGGACCCTGGTCCGCACAGATACGCAGTATTTT	CASSTSGGTLVRTDTQYF
few	NA	TRBV7-9	TRBJ1-1	TGTGCCAGCAGCCCCCAAGGACAGATGAACACTGAAGCTTTCTTT	CASSPQGQMNTEAFF
NA	NA	TRBV9	TRBJ1-2	TGTGCCAGCAGCGGAGCAGGGGACCTGCCGTTTAACTATGGCTACACCTTC	CASSGAGDLPFNYGYTF
NA	TRBD1	TRBV5-1	TRBJ1-1	TGCGCCAGCAGCTGGACCGGGACAGGGGATGGAGCTTTCTTT	CASSWTGTGDGAFF
NA	NA	TRBV10-3	TRBJ1-3	TGTGCCATCGCATGGGCGCCGGCAGACAGTGCCGGGAGGAACACCATATATTTT	CAIAWAPADSAGRNTIYF
NA	TRBD1	TRBV6-1	TRBJ1-5	TGTGCCAGCAGTGATGGGACAGGGGTCGGCAATCAGCCCCAGCATTTT	CASSDGTGVGNQPQHF
NA	NA	TRBV30	TRBJ1-6	TGTGCCTGGAGCCCGAGGAATTCACCCCTCCACTTT	CAWSPRNSPLHF
NA	NA	TRBV24-1	TRBJ2-5	TGTGCCACCGCCCACAGGGAAGCAGAGACCCAGTACTTC	CATAHREAETQYF
NA	TRBD1	TRBV5-5	TRBJ1-2	TGTGCCAGCAGCCCTCGGACAGGCGGCTACACCTTC	CASSPRTGGYTF
NA	NA	TRBV3-1/TRBV3-2	TRBJ2-5	TGTGCCAGCAGCCTGAGACTAGATACCTGGGAGACCCAGTACTTC	CASSLRLDTWETQYF
NA	TRBD2	TRBV5-1	TRBJ2-5	TGCGCCAGCAGCACCAGGACTAGCGGGAGTATATTCCAAGAGACCCAGTACTTC	CASSTRTSGSIFQETQYF
NA	NA	TRBV6-5	TRBJ1-3	TGTGCCAGCAGCATGACACTGAACTCTGGAAACACCATATATTTT	CASSMTLNSGNTIYF
NA	NA	TRBV6-6	TRBJ1-2	TGTGCCAGCAGTTACTCGGACGGGGTAGGCTACACCTTC	CASSYSDGVGYTF
NA	NA	TRBV4-2	TRBJ2-2	TGTGCCAGCAGCCAAGATAACTTGCGACAAGGCACCGGGGAGCTGTTTTTT	CASSQDNLRQGTGELFF
NA	NA	TRBV15	TRBJ2-5	TGTGCCACCAGCGGTAAAAGTTCCCCGGGGGAGACCCAGTACTTC	CATSGKSSPGETQYF
NA	TRBD1	TRBV3-1/TRBV3-2	TRBJ2-5	TGTGCCAGCAGCAAACGGACAGGCGAAGAGACCCAGTACTTC	CASSKRTGEETQYF
NA	NA	TRBV29-1	TRBJ1-6	TGCAGCGTTGGCGGGGGTACGGAAAATTCACCCCTCCACTTT	CSVGGGTENSPLHF
NA	NA	TRBV9	TRBJ1-2	TGTGCCAGCAGCGTAGGGGCCGGAGGCACCGAAGTGTATGGCTACACCTTC	CASSVGAGGTEVYGYTF
NA	NA	TRBV5-4	TRBJ1-4	TGTGCCAGCAGCTCTTACGGGGGGGTTAATGAAAAACTGTTTTTT	CASSSYGGVNEKLFF
NA	NA	TRBV7-9	TRBJ2-5	TGTGCCAGCAGCCCCCGGCGGCGAGGATCCCGACTGGAGACCCAGTACTTC	CASSPRRRGSRLETQYF
NA	NA	TRBV3-1/TRBV3-2	TRBJ2-7	TGTGCCAGCAGCCAAGACAGTTTCGAGCAGTACTTC	CASSQDSFEQYF
NA	TRBD2	TRBV5-8	TRBJ2-7	TGTGCCAGCAGCTTGTCCGGGGGGAGCGACGAGCAGTACTTC	CASSLSGGSDEQYF
NA	TRBD1	TRBV19	TRBJ1-3	TGTGCCAGTAGTGTGACAGGGGCTGGAAACACCATATATTTT	CASSVTGAGNTIYF
NA	NA	TRBV7-2	TRBJ2-1	TGTGCCAGCTTCTCCCGGAGGCGGGATGAGCAGTTCTTC	CASFSRRRDEQFF
NA	NA	TRBV7-8	TRBJ1-2	TGTGCCAGCAGCTTAGGTAGAACCTATGGCTACACCTTC	CASSLGRTYGYTF
NA	NA	TRBV10-3	TRBJ2-3	TGTGCCATCAGGTCGGACAGGGAGGGAGGCACAGATACGCAGTATTTT	CAIRSDREGGTDTQYF
few	TRBD1	TRBV6-5	TRBJ1-1	TGTGCCAGCAGTCCCAGGACAGGGCTGAACACTGAAGCTTTCTTT	CASSPRTGLNTEAFF
NA	NA	TRBV4-2	TRBJ2-7	TGTGCCAGCAGCCAAGGGGCCGGCAGGGATTCCTACGAGCAGTACTTC	CASSQGAGRDSYEQYF
NA	NA	TRBV5-4	TRBJ1-1	TGTGCCAGCAGCTTGGCGATGGGGGGGAATGCTGAAGCTTTCTTT	CASSLAMGGNAEAFF
NA	TRBD1	TRBV2	TRBJ1-2	TGTGCCAGCAGGGACAGGGGGGTAGTCTACACCTTC	CASRDRGVVYTF
NA	TRBD1	TRBV2	TRBJ1-2	TGTGCCAGCACGGACAGGGGAAGCTCCTATGGCTACACCTTC	CASTDRGSSYGYTF
NA	NA	TRBV18	TRBJ2-2	TGTGCCAGCTCACCCCGGTCTGGGGCGCAAGGGGAGCTGTTTTTT	CASSPRSGAQGELFF
NA	NA	TRBV7-9	TRBJ1-2	TGTGCCAGCAGCCGAGGAGGAGGGCGGGCAAACTATGGCTACACCTTC	CASSRGGGRANYGYTF
few	TRBD1	TRBV7-6	TRBJ1-2	TGTGCCAGCAGCTCGAGACACCCCGGGACAGGGGGCGCTTATGGCTACACCTTC	CASSSRHPGTGGAYGYTF
NA	TRBD1	TRBV19	TRBJ1-5	TGTGCCAGTAGAAGACAGGGGGATAGCAATCAGCCCCAGCATTTT	CASRRQGDSNQPQHF
NA	NA	TRBV5-1	TRBJ2-2	TGCGCCAGCAGCTTGGAAACAGGGCTCACCGGGGAGCTGTTTTTT	CASSLETGLTGELFF
NA	TRBD1	TRBV7-3	TRBJ1-2	TGTGCCAGCAGCTTAGGACAGGACTATGGCTACACCTTC	CASSLGQDYGYTF
NA	NA	TRBV7-9	TRBJ1-1	TGTGCCAGCAGCTTAACTGTGAACACTGAAGCTTTCTTT	CASSLTVNTEAFF
NA	TRBD2	TRBV6-2/TRBV6-3	TRBJ2-7	TGTGCCAGCAGTTACTCTAGCGGGTCCTACGAGCAGTACTTC	CASSYSSGSYEQYF
NA	NA	TRBV9	TRBJ1-1	TGTGCCAGCACAAAAGATGAGGCCAGGGACACTGAAGCTTTCTTT	CASTKDEARDTEAFF